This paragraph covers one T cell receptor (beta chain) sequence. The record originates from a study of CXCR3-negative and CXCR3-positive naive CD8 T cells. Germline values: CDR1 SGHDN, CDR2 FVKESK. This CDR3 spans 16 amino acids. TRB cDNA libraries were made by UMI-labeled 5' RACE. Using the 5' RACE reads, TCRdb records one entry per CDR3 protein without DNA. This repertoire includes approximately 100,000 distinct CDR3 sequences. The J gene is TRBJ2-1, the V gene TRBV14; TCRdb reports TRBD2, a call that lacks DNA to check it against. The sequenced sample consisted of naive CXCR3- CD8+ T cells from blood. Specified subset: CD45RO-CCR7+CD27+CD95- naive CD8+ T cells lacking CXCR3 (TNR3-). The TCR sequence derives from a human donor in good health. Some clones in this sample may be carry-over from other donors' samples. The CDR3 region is CASSRPGLATYNEQFF.